These 21 T cell receptor beta chains came from one sample sequenced in a study of T cells in Graves' hyperthyroidism and ophthalmopathy. Researchers took RNA transcripts and amplified the TCR beta CDR3 regions from them. When the TCR CDR3 underwent first-round RT-PCR, the HTBI primer set was used. TCRdb re-called the multiplex PCR reads with MiXCR, one entry per CDR3 protein. The repertoire holds 610,000 or so distinct CDR3 sequences, with about 45% as singletons. Material: peripheral blood or thyroid tissue (not recorded which). All receptors derive from a woman in her late teens or twenties with Graves' hyperthyroidism.

This clonotype has ten or more counts. The V call is TRBV6-5, the J call TRBJ1-5; a weak D match, TRBD1 (5 bases). Germline V gene sequence: CDR1 MNHEY, CDR2 SVGAGI. V shed 2 bases and J shed 0 bases, with 8 bases lying between them. The CDR3 extends over 15 amino acids. The DNA for the CDR3 is TGTGCCAGCAGTTACGACAGAAATAGCAATCAGCCCCAGCATTTT. As protein: CASSYDRNSNQPQHF.

A note on this clonotype: A much bigger clone sits one base away, suggesting this may be a read error. The CDR3: CASSQDWGIFGYTF. CDR3 nucleotides: TGTGCCAGCAGCCAAGATTGGGGAATTTTCGGCTACACCTTC. The chain employs TRBV4-2 and TRBJ1-2, with D unresolved. The CDR3 runs 14 residues. Germline V CDR1 and CDR2: LGHNA, YNFKEQ. V lost 0 bases, J lost 8 bases, and 13 bases lay in between.

This chain joins TRBV12-3 or TRBV12-4 and TRBJ1-4; 8 nucleotides line up with TRBD1. The CDR3 is made up of 17 amino acids. V was clipped by 4 bases and J by 8 bases; unmatched bases: 15. The CDR3 protein is CASSSTPTGAGGEKLFF. The CDR3 bases are TGTGCCAGCAGTTCCACCCCGACAGGGGCGGGTGGCGAAAAACTGTTTTTT.

This clonotype appeared many times. V and J are TRBV15 and TRBJ2-7; D is unresolved. The CDR3 consists of 16 residues. Trimming removed 5 bases at V and 0 bases at J, with 17 bases between. Germline V gives CDR1 LNHNV, CDR2 YYDKDF (reference sequence). The CDR3 sequence is CATSSQSAGGSYEQYF. The CDR3 DNA is TGTGCCACCAGCTCCCAAAGCGCCGGTGGCTCCTACGAGCAGTACTTC.

The chain joins TRBV28 to TRBJ2-3; D might be TRBD2 (6 bases). The CDR3 runs to 15 residues. Germline loops: CDR1 MDHEN, CDR2 SYDVKM. V lost 3 bases and J 5 bases, leaving 15 bases between the germline ends. The CDR3 region is CASSFGGRIGDTQYF. As DNA, the CDR3 is TGTGCCAGCAGTTTTGGAGGGAGGATAGGAGATACGCAGTATTTT.

The chain joins TRBV24-1 to TRBJ1-4; a possible D gene is TRBD1 (5 bases). The germline gives CDR1 KGHDR, CDR2 SFDVKD. The ends were cut back, 4 bases at V and 7 bases at J, with 9 bases in the middle. The CDR3 is 13 residues long. CDR3 bases: TGTGCCACCAGTGACGGGGGAGGTGAAAAACTGTTTTTT. This translates into CATSDGGGEKLFF.

In this sample, this clonotype turned up many times. Its ends do not fully match the called genes, so a read error is possible. This chain joins TRBV5-6 and TRBJ2-2; 7 nucleotides agree with TRBD1. CDR1 is SGHDT and CDR2 is YYEEEE in the germline V gene. This CDR3 has 12 amino acids. For the CDR3, the DNA is TGTGCCAGCAGCTTTTCGGGGTGGACAGGCAGCTTT. Translated, it gives CASSFSGWTGSF. Combining the CDR3 with reference TRBV5-6 and TRBJ2-2 gives the whole variable domain DAGVTQSPTHLIKTRGQQVTLRCSPKSGHDTVSWYQQALGQGPQFIFQYYEEEERQRGNFPDRFSGHQFPNYSSELNVNALLLGDSALYLCASSFSGWTGSFGEGSRLTVL.

The rearrangement uses TRBV7-2 and TRBJ2-1; possibly TRBD2 for D (5 bases). This CDR3 has 14 residues. V was clipped by 5 bases and J by 4 bases, with 12 bases between them. Germline loops: CDR1 SGHTA, CDR2 FQGNSA. The CDR3 region is CASSRPTGYNEQFF. CDR3 coding DNA: TGTGCCAGCAGCCGCCCGACGGGATACAATGAGCAGTTCTTC.

This clonotype appeared many times. V usage is TRBV2 and J usage is TRBJ1-5, with TRBD1 as a possible D gene (5 bases). V was clipped by 5 bases and J by 7 bases, with 9 bases between them. CDR1 and CDR2 (germline): SNHLY, FYNNEI. This CDR3 spans 12 amino acids. CDR3 residues: CASSRGEQPQHF. The CDR3 region has the DNA TGTGCCAGCAGTCGAGGGGAACAGCCCCAGCATTTT.

The chain carries TRBV29-1 and TRBJ2-7, with a tentative D call TRBD2 (7 bases). V was pared by 6 bases and J by 2 bases, with 14 bases between. CDR1 and CDR2 from the germline V gene are SQVTM and ANQGSEA. The CDR3 contains 13 residues. CDR3 DNA sequence: TGCAGCGTGGTAAGCGGGACACCCTACGAGCAGTACTTC. It translates to CSVVSGTPYEQYF.

This rearrangement joins TRBV20-1 to TRBJ2-5; 16 nucleotides line up with TRBD2. CDR3 length: 15 amino acids. The germline CDR1 and CDR2 sequences are DFQATT and SNEGSKA (reference sequence). Trimming took 3 bases from V and 4 from J; bases not matched to a gene: 2. CDR3 DNA: TGCAGTGCTAGGGGACTAGCGGGAGGGAGAGAGACCCAGTACTTC. It specifies CSARGLAGGRETQYF.

The V and J genes are TRBV6-6 and TRBJ1-4, with TRBD1 identical over 11 bases. Germline CDR1 is MNHNY and CDR2 is SVGAGI (reference sequence). J was trimmed by 7 bases and V by 5 bases; bases with no gene match: 9. The CDR3 has 16 amino acids. The CDR3: CASSTGQGVRSEKLFF. DNA of the CDR3: TGTGCCAGCAGTACGGGACAGGGGGTTCGGAGTGAAAAACTGTTTTTT.

This clonotype was recorded many times. Likely a read error: the CDR3 ends without its conserved phenylalanine or tryptophan. The chain employs TRBV29-1 and TRBJ1-1, with 7 bases aligning to TRBD1. The CDR3 length is 11 residues. The V gene's germline CDR1 is SQVTM and CDR2 ANQGSEA. Trimming at V came to 7 bases and at J to 8 bases, leaving 7 bases not matched to a gene. The CDR3 sequence is CSADREEEAFL. Written as DNA, the CDR3 is TGCAGCGCTGACAGGGAGGAGGAAGCTTTCCTT.

This clonotype was counted ten times or more. The CDR3 DNA reads TGTGCCAGCGGACGACAGGGCAATTCACCCCTCCACTTT. Protein product: CASGRQGNSPLHF. V gene TRBV7-3 combines with J gene TRBJ1-6; 7 positions match TRBD1. The CDR3 sequence is 13 residues long. V shed 8 bases and J 7 bases; nucleotides not matched to a gene: 5. Germline CDR1 and CDR2: SGHTA and FQGTGA.

The V and J genes are TRBV24-1 and TRBJ2-2; a weak D match, TRBD1 (5 bases). This CDR3 region has 11 residues. The germline CDR1 and CDR2 sequences are KGHDR and SFDVKD. The germline V and J ends were trimmed by 9 bases and 6 bases, with 7 bases remaining between them. Here the CDR3 reads CATGAAGELFF. The CDR3 bases are TGTGCCACCGGGGCGGCCGGGGAGCTGTTTTTT.

This clonotype was counted at least ten times. This chain connects TRBV6-1 to TRBJ1-2; D is uncertain. V was cut by 3 bases and J by 7 bases, with 15 bases left in between. CDR3 length equals 14 residues. CDR1 and CDR2 from the germline V gene are MNHNS and SASEGT. The CDR3 nucleotides read TGTGCCAGCAGTGAGGGTGCAGGTCGTTTTGGCTACACCTTC. It yields the protein CASSEGAGRFGYTF.

J is TRBJ1-1 and V is TRBV7-6; D is ambiguous. In germline, CDR1 is SGHVS, CDR2 FNYEAQ. V was clipped by 0 bases and J by 6 bases, with 20 bases between them. The CDR3 contains 17 residues. In DNA form, the CDR3 reads TGTGCCAGCAGCTTAGCCCCCGGAGACAACCTGGATCCTGAAGCTTTCTTT. Translation gives CASSLAPGDNLDPEAFF.

The table lists this clonotype with many counts. This sequence joins TRBV19 and TRBJ2-7; 9 bases line up with TRBD2. This CDR3 spans 14 amino acids. Losses at the gene ends were 3 bases for V and 4 bases for J; bases not matched to a gene: 4. Germline CDR1 LNHDA, CDR2 SQIVND (reference sequence). The DNA of the CDR3 is TGTGCCAGTAGTATTAGCGGGAGTGCTTACGAGCAGTACTTC. Protein sequence: CASSISGSAYEQYF.

The chain uses TRBV27 and TRBJ2-7; D remains ambiguous. V lost 5 bases and J 4 bases, leaving 21 bases between the germline ends. The CDR3 extends over 16 amino acids. Germline CDR1 is MNHEY and CDR2 is SMNVEV (reference sequence). CDR3 nucleotide sequence: TGTGCCAGCAGTCCTGCTCCGCTGTCGATTGGTTACGAGCAGTACTTC. It specifies CASSPAPLSIGYEQYF.

This clonotype was counted many times. The chain is built from TRBV6-5 and TRBJ2-2, with TRBD1 matching over 7 bases. V dropped 4 bases and J dropped 7; count of bases not matched to a gene: 9. Germline assignment: CDR1 MNHEY and CDR2 SVGAGI. The CDR3 totals 15 residues. In DNA form, the CDR3 reads TGTGCCAGCAGTTCGCTGACAGGGCGAGTCGGGGAGCTGTTTTTT. Translated, it gives CASSSLTGRVGELFF.

This clonotype was observed a few times. V and J are TRBV20-1 and TRBJ1-5; TRBD1 agrees at 7 bases. Per germline, CDR1 DFQATT and CDR2 SNEGSKA (reference sequence). The V gene end was trimmed by 0 bases and the J gene end by 14 bases; junction bases not matched to a gene: 16. The CDR3 covers 15 residues. DNA for the CDR3: TGCAGTGCTAGAGATTTGGAAGGGGGGGACAGCAATGAGCATTTT. Amino acids: CSARDLEGGDSNEHF.